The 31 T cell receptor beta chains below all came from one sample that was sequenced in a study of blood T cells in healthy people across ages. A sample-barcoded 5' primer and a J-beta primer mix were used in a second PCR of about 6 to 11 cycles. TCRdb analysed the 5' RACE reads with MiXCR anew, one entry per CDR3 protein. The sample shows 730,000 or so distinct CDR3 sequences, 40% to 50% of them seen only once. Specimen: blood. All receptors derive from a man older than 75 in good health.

The CDR3 DNA follows: TGTGCCAGCAGCCCGGTCTTGCAAACCTACGAGCAGTACTTC. It encodes CASSPVLQTYEQYF. The rearrangement links TRBV7-2 to TRBJ2-7; D ambiguous. The length of the CDR3 is 14 residues. CDR1 SGHTA and CDR2 FQGNSA come from the germline V gene. V lost 5 bases and J lost 2, with 13 bases in between.

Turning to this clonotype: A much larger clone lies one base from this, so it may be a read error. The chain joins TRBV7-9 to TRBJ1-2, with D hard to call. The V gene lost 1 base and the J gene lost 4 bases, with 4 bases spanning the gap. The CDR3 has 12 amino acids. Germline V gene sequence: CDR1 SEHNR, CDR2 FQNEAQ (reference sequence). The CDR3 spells CASSLDFYGYTF. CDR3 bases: TGTGCCAGCAGCTTAGATTTCTATGGCTACACCTTC.

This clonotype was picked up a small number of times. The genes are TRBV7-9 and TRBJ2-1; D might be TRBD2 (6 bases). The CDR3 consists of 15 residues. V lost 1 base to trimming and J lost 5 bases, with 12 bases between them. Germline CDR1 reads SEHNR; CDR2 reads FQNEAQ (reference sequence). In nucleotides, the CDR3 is TGTGCCAGCAGCTTAGTGGGAGGCAATGACAATGAGCAGTTCTTC. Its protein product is CASSLVGGNDNEQFF.

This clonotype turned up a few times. The CDR3 reads CASSPLADVQYF. In DNA, the CDR3 is TGCGCCAGCAGCCCCCTCGCGGATGTCCAGTACTTC. The V call is TRBV5-1, the J call TRBJ2-5; D unresolved. V shed 4 bases and J shed 10 bases, with 14 bases lying between them. CDR3 size: 12 residues. Germline CDR1 reads SGHRS; CDR2 reads YFSETQ.

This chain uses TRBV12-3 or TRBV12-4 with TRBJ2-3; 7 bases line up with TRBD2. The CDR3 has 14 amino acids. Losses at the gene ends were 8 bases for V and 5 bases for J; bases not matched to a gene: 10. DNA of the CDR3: TGTGCCAGCGCTTCCGGGACTATGCAAGATACGCAGTATTTT. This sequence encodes CASASGTMQDTQYF.

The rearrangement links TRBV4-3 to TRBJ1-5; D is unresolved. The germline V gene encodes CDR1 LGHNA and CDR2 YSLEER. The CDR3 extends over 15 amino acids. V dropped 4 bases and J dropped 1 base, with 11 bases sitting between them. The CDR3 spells CASSLQRSSNQPQHF. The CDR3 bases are TGCGCCAGCAGCCTCCAGCGGTCGAGCAATCAGCCCCAGCATTTT.

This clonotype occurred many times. DNA of the CDR3: TGTGCCAGCAGCCAGATGGGACTTATGTTGGACGAGCAGTACTTC. The encoded protein is CASSQMGLMLDEQYF. This sequence joins TRBV14 and TRBJ2-7; tentatively, D is TRBD2 (6 bases). Deletions cut 3 bases from V and 5 bases from J, with 17 bases between. This CDR3 contains 15 residues. Germline lookup yields CDR1 SGHDN and CDR2 FVKESK.

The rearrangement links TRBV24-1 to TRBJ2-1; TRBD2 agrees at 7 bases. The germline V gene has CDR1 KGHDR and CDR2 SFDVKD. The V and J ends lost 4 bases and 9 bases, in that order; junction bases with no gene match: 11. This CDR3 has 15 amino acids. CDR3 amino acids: CATSEQRGRLGEQFF. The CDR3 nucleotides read TGTGCCACCAGTGAGCAGCGGGGCCGTCTCGGTGAGCAGTTCTTC.

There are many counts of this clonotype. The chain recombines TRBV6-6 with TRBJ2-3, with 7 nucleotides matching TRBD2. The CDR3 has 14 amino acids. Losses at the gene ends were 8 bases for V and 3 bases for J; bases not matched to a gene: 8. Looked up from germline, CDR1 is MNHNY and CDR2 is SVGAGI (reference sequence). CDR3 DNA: TGTGCCAGCCGGCGGGGGAACCCGACAGATACGCAGTATTTT. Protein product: CASRRGNPTDTQYF.

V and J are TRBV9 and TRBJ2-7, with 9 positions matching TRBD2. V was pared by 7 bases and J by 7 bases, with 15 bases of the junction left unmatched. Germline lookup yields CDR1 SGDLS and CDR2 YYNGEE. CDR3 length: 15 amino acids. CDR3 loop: CASGARAGGYNEQYF. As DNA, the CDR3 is TGTGCCAGCGGCGCCCGAGCGGGGGGTTACAATGAGCAGTACTTC. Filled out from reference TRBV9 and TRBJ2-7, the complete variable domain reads DSGVTQTPKHLITATGQRVTLRCSPRSGDLSVYWYQQSLDQGLQFLIQYYNGEERAKGNILERFSAQQFPDLHSELNLSSLELGDSALYFCASGARAGGYNEQYFGPGTRLTVT.

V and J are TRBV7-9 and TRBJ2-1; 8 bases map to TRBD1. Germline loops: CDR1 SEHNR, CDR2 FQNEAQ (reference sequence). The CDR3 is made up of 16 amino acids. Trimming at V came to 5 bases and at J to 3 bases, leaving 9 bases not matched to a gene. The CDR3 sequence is CASSPTGQGGYNEQFF. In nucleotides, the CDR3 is TGTGCCAGCAGCCCCACCGGACAGGGAGGCTACAATGAGCAGTTCTTC.

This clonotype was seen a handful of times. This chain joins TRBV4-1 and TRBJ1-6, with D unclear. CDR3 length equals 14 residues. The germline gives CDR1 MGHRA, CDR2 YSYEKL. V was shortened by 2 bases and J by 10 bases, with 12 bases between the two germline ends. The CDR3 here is CASSQQELYSPLHF. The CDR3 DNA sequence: TGCGCCAGCAGCCAACAAGAACTTTACTCACCCCTCCACTTT.

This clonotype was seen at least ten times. The CDR3 coding sequence is TGTGCCAGCAGCTTCCTAGCGGGGGTCGAGTACCAAGAGACCCAGTACTTC. As protein: CASSFLAGVEYQETQYF. The chain recombines TRBV7-2 with TRBJ2-5, with 10 bases identical to TRBD2. Germline V gives CDR1 SGHTA, CDR2 FQGNSA. The CDR3 runs 17 residues. Trimming removed 3 bases from V and 0 bases from J; junction bases left unmatched: 7.

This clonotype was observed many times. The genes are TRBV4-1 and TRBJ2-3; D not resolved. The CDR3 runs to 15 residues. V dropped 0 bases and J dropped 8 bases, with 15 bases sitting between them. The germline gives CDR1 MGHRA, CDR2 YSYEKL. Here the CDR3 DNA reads TGCGCCAGCAGCCAAGAATCTGGTGGGCCTCCTACGCAGTATTTT. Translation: CASSQESGGPPTQYF.

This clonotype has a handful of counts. CDR3 bases: TGTGCCAGCAGCTCAGGACTAGCGGGAGGAAGTGAGCAGTACTTC. Amino acids: CASSSGLAGGSEQYF. The rearrangement uses TRBV7-2 and TRBJ2-7; 14 bases map to TRBD2. The germline gives CDR1 SGHTA, CDR2 FQGNSA. Losses at the gene ends were 4 bases for V and 7 bases for J; bases not matched to a gene: 6. The CDR3 runs 15 residues.

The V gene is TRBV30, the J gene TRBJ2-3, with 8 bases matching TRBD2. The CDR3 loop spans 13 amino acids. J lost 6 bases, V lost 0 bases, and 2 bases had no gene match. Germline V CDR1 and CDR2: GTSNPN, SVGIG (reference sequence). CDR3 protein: CAWSVSGMDTQYF. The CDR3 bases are TGTGCCTGGAGTGTTAGCGGGATGGATACGCAGTATTTT.

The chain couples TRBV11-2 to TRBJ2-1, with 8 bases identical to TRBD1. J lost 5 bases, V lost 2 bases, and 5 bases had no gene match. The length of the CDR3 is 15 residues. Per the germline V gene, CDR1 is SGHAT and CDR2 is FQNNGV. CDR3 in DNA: TGTGCCAGCAGCTTAAGCAGGGGGCGAGACAATGAGCAGTTCTTC. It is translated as CASSLSRGRDNEQFF.

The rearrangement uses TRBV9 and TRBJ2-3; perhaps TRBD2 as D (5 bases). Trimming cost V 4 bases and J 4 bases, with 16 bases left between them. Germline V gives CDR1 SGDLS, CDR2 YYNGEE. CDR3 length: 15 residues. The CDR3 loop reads CASSSRLGDSDTQYF. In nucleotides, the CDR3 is TGTGCCAGCAGCTCCCGTTTGGGAGACTCAGATACGCAGTATTTT.

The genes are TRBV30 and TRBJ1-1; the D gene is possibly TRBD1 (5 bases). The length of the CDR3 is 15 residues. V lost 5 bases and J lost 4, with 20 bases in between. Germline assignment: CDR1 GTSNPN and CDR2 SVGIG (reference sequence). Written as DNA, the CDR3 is TGTGCCTGGGGGAGGGGATTTAATTTTGTCACTGAAGCTTTCTTT. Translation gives CAWGRGFNFVTEAFF.

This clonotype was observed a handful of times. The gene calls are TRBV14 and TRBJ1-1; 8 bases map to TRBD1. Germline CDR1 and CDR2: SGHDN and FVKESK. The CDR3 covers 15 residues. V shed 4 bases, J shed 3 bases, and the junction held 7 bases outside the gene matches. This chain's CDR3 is CASSRGVTGDTEAFF. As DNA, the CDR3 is TGTGCCAGCAGCCGAGGCGTGACAGGGGACACTGAAGCTTTCTTT.

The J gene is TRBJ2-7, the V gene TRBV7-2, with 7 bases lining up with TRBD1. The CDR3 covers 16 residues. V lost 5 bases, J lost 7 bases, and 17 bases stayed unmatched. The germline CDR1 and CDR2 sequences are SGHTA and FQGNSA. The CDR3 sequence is CASSRDSRVSYNEQYF. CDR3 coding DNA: TGTGCCAGCAGCCGGGACAGTCGTGTATCCTACAATGAGCAGTACTTC.

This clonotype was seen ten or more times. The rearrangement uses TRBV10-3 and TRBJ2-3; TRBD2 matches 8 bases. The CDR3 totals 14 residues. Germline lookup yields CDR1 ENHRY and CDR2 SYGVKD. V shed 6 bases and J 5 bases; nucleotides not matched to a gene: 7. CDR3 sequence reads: CAIRGSGGRDTQYF. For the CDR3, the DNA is TGTGCCATCAGAGGAAGCGGGGGACGAGATACGCAGTATTTT.

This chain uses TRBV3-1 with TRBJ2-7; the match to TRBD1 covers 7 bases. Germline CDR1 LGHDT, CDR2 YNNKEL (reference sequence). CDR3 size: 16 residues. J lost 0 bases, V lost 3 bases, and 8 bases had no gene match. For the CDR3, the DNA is TGTGCCAGCAGCCAGAGAGGGGGCACAGGCTCCTACGAGCAGTACTTC. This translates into CASSQRGGTGSYEQYF.

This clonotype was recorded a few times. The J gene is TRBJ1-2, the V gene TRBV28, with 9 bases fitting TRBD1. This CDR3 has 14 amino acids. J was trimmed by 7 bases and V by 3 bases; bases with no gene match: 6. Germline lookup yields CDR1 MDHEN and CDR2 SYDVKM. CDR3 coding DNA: TGTGCCAGCAGTTTCGACAGGGGGTTGTCTGGCTACACCTTC. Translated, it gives CASSFDRGLSGYTF.

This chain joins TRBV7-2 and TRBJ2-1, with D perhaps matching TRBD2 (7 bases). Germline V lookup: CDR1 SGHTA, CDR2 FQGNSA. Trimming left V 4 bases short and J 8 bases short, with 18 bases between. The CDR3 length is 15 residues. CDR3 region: CASSSSGGRVYEQFF. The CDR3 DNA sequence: TGTGCCAGCAGCTCATCCGGGGGGCGCGTATATGAGCAGTTCTTC.

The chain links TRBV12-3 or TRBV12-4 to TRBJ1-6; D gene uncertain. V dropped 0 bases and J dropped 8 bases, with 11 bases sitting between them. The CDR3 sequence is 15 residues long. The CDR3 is CASSLAGRTDSPLHF. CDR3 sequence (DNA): TGTGCCAGCAGTTTAGCGGGGAGAACGGATTCACCCCTCCACTTT.

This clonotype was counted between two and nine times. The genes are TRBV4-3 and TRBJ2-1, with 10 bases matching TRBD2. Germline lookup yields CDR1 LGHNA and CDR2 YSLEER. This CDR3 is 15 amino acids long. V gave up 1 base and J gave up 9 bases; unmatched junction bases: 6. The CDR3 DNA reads TGCGCCAGCAGCCAAGTTGAGCGGGGGGGCTCTGAGCAGTTCTTC. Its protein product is CASSQVERGGSEQFF.

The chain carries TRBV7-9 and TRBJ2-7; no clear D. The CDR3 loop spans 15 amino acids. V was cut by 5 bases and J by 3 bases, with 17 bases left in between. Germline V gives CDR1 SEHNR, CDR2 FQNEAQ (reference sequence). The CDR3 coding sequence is TGTGCCAGCAGCCCACGGGCTTATCGCGTCTACGAGCAGTACTTC. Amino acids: CASSPRAYRVYEQYF.

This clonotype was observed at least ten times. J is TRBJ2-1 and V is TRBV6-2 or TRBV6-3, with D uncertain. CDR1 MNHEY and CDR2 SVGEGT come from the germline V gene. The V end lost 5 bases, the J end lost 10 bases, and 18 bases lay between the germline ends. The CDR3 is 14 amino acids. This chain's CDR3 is CASSESSGANEQFF. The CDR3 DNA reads TGTGCCAGCAGTGAGTCCTCGGGTGCTAACGAGCAGTTCTTC.

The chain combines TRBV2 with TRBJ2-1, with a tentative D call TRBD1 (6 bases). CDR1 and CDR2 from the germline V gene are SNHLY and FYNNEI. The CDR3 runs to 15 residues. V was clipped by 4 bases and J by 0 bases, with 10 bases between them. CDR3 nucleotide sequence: TGTGCCAGCAGTGGACAGGCAGGCTCCTACAATGAGCAGTTCTTC. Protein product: CASSGQAGSYNEQFF.

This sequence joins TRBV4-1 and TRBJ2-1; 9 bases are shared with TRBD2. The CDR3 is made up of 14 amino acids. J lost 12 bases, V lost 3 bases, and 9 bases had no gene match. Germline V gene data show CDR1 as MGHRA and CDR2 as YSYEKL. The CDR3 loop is CASSQEPIAGVQFF. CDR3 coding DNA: TGCGCCAGCAGCCAGGAACCTATAGCGGGGGTGCAGTTCTTC.